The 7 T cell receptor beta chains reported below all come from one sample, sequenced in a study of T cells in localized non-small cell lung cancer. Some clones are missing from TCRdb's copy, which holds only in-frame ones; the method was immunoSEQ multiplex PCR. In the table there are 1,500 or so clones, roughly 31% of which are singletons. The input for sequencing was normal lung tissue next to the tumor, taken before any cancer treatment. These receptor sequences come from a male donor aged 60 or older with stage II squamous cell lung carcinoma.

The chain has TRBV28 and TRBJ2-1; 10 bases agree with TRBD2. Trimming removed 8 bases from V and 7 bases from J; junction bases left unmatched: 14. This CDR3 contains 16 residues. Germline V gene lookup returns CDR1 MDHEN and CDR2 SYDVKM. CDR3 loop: CASYTGGLANINEQFF. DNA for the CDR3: TGTGCCAGCTATACAGGGGGACTAGCGAATATTAATGAGCAGTTCTTC.

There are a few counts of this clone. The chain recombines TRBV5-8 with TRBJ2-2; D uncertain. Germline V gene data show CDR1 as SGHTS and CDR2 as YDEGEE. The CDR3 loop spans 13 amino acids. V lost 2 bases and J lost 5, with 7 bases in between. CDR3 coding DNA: TGTGCCAGCAGCTTCACTTCTACCGGGGAGCTGTTTTTT. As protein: CASSFTSTGELFF. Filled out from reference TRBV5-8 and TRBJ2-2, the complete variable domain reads EAGVTQSPTHLIKTRGQQATLRCSPISGHTSVYWYQQALGLGLQFLLWYDEGEERNRGNFPPRFSGRQFPNYSSELNVNALELEDSALYLCASSFTSTGELFFGEGSRLTVL.

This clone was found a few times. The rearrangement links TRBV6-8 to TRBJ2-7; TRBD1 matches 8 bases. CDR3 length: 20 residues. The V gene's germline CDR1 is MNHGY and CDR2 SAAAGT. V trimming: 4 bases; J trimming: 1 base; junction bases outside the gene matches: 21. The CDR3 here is CASSFFSDRESLSRSYEQYF. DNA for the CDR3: TGTGCCAGCAGTTTTTTTTCGGACAGGGAGTCTTTAAGTAGGTCCTACGAGCAGTACTTC.

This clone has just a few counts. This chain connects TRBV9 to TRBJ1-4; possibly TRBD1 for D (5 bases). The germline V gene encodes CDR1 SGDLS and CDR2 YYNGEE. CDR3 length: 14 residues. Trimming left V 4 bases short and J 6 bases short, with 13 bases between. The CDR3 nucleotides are TGTGCCAGCAGCTCGCAGGGAGGGGATGAAAAACTGTTTTTT. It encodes CASSSQGGDEKLFF.

In nucleotides, the CDR3 is TGTGCCAGCAGCTTAGGGGCGGGAGGGCCAGTGGATACGCAGTATTTT. Protein: CASSLGAGGPVDTQYF. The V call is TRBV7-7, the J call TRBJ2-3; 9 nucleotides line up with TRBD2. V shed 1 base and J 6 bases; nucleotides not matched to a gene: 8. Per the germline V gene, CDR1 is SSHAT and CDR2 is FNYEAQ (reference sequence). The CDR3 covers 16 residues.

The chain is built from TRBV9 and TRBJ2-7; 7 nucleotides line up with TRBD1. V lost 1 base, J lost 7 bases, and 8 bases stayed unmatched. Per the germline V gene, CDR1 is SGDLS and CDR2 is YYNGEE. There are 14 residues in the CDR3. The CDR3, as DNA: TGTGCCAGCAGCGTAAATACAGGGGTGGGGGAGCAGTACTTC. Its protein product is CASSVNTGVGEQYF.

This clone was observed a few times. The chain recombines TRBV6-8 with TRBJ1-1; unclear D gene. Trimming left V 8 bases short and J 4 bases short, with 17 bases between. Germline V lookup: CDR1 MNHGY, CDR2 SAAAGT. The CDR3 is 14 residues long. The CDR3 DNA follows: TGTGCCAGCCCTATAGAAAGTTCGGGCACTGAAGCTTTCTTT. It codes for CASPIESSGTEAFF.